This TCR beta chain was captured by sequencing in a study of CD8 T cells in ankylosing spondylitis (dated by TCRdb to between 2016 and 2019). For the wider study: To find TCR variants linked to disease, the study profiled T cell receptor beta repertoires in ankylosing spondylitis patients and healthy donors. In total, the full study cohort was made up of 110 or so healthy donors and about two dozen ankylosing spondylitis patients. Peripheral blood was sampled, and synovial fluid was additionally collected from ankylosing spondylitis patients.

Sequencing was performed on an Illumina HiSeq 2500. Quantitative 5'-RACE with molecular barcodes was used to prepare TCR beta libraries. The study's own analysis went as follows. To identify disease-linked TCR variants, a new computational method was used, one built on a probabilistic model of VDJ rearrangement. TCRdb reran the public reads through fastp at Q25 and MiXCR, keeping productive beta chains. For every CDR3 protein sequence, its rows merge into one entry that carries the most common genes and DNA. These V and J calls rely on TCRdb rather than the paper's analysis. Across this sample there are around 770,000 distinct CDR3 sequences, with over 15% seen only once. 15% to 20% of the sample goes to the ten largest clones. Points the paper makes about the study in general: The disease-linked clones were reported as significantly enriched in matched synovial fluid samples from ankylosing spondylitis patients. A TCR beta motif of several highly homologous amino acid variants appeared characteristic of blood from ankylosing spondylitis patients. Some motif variants had previously been reported in the synovial fluid and blood of reactive arthritis patients, which suggests shared mechanisms of disease initiation. The disease-linked clones had a CD8+ phenotype and were found at relatively low frequencies in peripheral blood.

The CDR3 has 14 amino acids, counting the end cysteine and phenylalanine. The sequence is cut down to CDR3 DNA, 42 bases in frame from base 1. CDR1 and CDR2 were assigned from the germline V gene (reference sequence) as SEHNR and FQNEAQ. Trimming accounts for 6 bases at V and 3 bases at J, while the number of junction bases matched to no gene is 5. This clonotype was counted only a few times. It has no known antigen specificity. Per-base quality was not reported, and no clone a single base away is much larger than it. This sequence was found in a male donor with ankylosing spondylitis. The sequence joins TRBV7-9 to TRBJ2-1; TRBD1 aligns with 7 central bases. The sample was blood, either unsorted or a sorted T cell fraction (not recorded which). The CDR3 amino acid sequence is: CASSSTGYYNEQFF. The bases read TGTGCCAGCAGTTCGACAGGGTACTACAATGAGCAGTTCTTC.